Here is one T cell receptor (beta chain) with its context. This specimen comes from a study of blood T cell repertoires in COVID-19. Study background: The United States, Italy and Spain supplied acute and convalescent COVID-19 samples.

CDR1 is WNHNN and CDR2 is SYGVQD in the germline V gene (reference sequence). V was cut by 5 bases and J by 4 bases, with 15 bases left in between. The CDR3 length is 15 residues. TCRdb's copy holds only in-frame clones and misses some; the assay was immunoSEQ multiplex PCR. Of about 670,000 clones in the sample, 85% to 90% were seen once. This TCR came from a woman between 18 and 29 years old with acute or convalescent COVID-19. Sequencing was performed on peripheral blood. V gene TRBV10-1 combines with J gene TRBJ1-3; the D is unclear. As DNA, the CDR3 is TGCGCCAGCAGTTCCCAACCCAAACAAGGAAACACCATATATTTT. Protein sequence: CASSSQPKQGNTIYF.